The rows below give T cell receptor beta chains drawn from one sample of a study of blood T cell repertoires in COVID-19. TCRdb keeps only in-frame clones here, not all; method: immunoSEQ multiplex PCR. In the table there are approximately 90,000 clones, 75% to 80% of which are singletons. Material: peripheral blood. The receptor source for this set is a man aged 65 to 85 with COVID-19, enrolled during active disease. CDR3s include the opening cysteine and the closing phenylalanine or tryptophan. The D gene is left open where the match is weak. A row's size may be missing; if present it is once, few, many or a size class.

clone_size j_call v_call d_call cdr3_aa cdr3_nt
- TRBJ2-1 TRBV19 TRBD2 CASRLPGAGGEQFF TGTGCCAGTAGGTTACCGGGAGCGGGGGGGGAGCAGTTCTTC
- TRBJ1-4 TRBV6-7 - CASSYSQQGGKLFF TGTGCCAGCAGTTACTCTCAACAGGGAGGGAAACTGTTTTTT
few TRBJ2-7 TRBV18 - CASAYSDLTYEQYF TGTGCCAGCGCCTATAGCGACCTTACCTACGAGCAGTACTTC
- TRBJ2-2 TRBV5-1 TRBD1 CASSSGTANTGELFF TGCGCCAGCAGCTCTGGGACAGCGAACACCGGGGAGCTGTTTTTT
- TRBJ2-5 TRBV7-9 TRBD2 CASSLGLAGYQETQYF TGTGCCAGCAGCTTAGGGCTAGCGGGCTACCAAGAGACCCAGTACTTC
- TRBJ2-5 TRBV7-9 - CASSLEQGGETQYF TGTGCCAGCAGCTTAGAACAGGGCGGAGAGACCCAGTACTTC
- TRBJ2-1 TRBV18 - CASSAAYEQFF TGTGCCAGCTCGGCGGCATACGAGCAGTTCTTC
- TRBJ1-6 TRBV6-5 TRBD1 CASSTGASNTLHF TGTGCCAGCAGTACAGGGGCCTCCAACACCCTCCACTTT
- TRBJ1-1 TRBV4-3 - CASSLGMNTEAFF TGCGCCAGCAGCCTCGGGATGAACACTGAAGCTTTCTTT
- TRBJ2-3 TRBV2 TRBD2 CASIFLVAGDTQYF TGTGCCAGCATCTTCTTGGTAGCGGGAGATACGCAGTATTTT